These T cell receptor beta chains were read from a single sample in a study of blood T cell repertoires in COVID-19. The repertoire was sequenced with immunoSEQ multiplex PCR; TCRdb's copy has only in-frame clones and lacks some. The sample lists about 290,000 clones, over 85% occurring once. The source material was peripheral blood. These receptors came from a woman aged 30 to 39 with COVID-19, enrolled during active disease. Both conserved end residues are part of each CDR3. D genes are given only for firm matches. Clone size, where shown, is once, few, many, or a class for clones that have expanded.

CDR3: CASRRGTSAPLENTEAFF; DNA: TGTGCCAGCAGGCGAGGGACTTCCGCCCCCCTGGAGAACACTGAAGCTTTCTTT; D: .; V: TRBV6-6; J: TRBJ1-1; size: .
CDR3: CASAGGGPWQFF; DNA: TGTGCCAGCGCGGGCGGGGGGCCTTGGCAGTTCTTC; D: TRBD2; V: TRBV6-6; J: TRBJ2-1; size: few
CDR3: CASSRLTRDEKLFF; DNA: TGTGCCAGCAGCCGACTGACGAGGGATGAAAAACTGTTTTTT; D: .; V: TRBV7-9; J: TRBJ1-4; size: .
CDR3: CASSREQGAGYTF; DNA: TGCGCCAGCAGCAGGGAACAGGGGGCTGGCTACACCTTC; D: TRBD1; V: TRBV10-1; J: TRBJ1-2; size: .
CDR3: CASSSPSYTRYTF; DNA: TGTGCCAGCAGTTCCCCGTCGTATACCCGGTACACCTTC; D: .; V: TRBV28; J: TRBJ1-2; size: .
CDR3: CASSRSRGGEDEKLFF; DNA: TGTGCCAGCAGCCGCTCCCGGGGGGGCGAGGATGAAAAACTGTTTTTT; D: .; V: TRBV27; J: TRBJ1-4; size: .
CDR3: CATSRFGEQFF; DNA: TGTGCCACGTCCCGCTTCGGGGAGCAGTTCTTC; D: .; V: TRBV24-1; J: TRBJ2-1; size: .
CDR3: CASSLLGSSSNQPQHF; DNA: TGTGCCAGCAGTTTACTCGGTTCGTCTAGCAATCAGCCCCAGCATTTT; D: .; V: TRBV6-2/TRBV6-3; J: TRBJ1-5; size: .
CDR3: CASRQLNTEAFF; DNA: TGTGCCAGCCGACAGCTGAACACTGAAGCTTTCTTT; D: .; V: TRBV6-4; J: TRBJ1-1; size: .
CDR3: CASSLDTGVSYGYTF; DNA: TGTGCCAGCAGCTTAGATACGGGGGTATCCTATGGCTACACCTTC; D: .; V: TRBV11-2; J: TRBJ1-2; size: .
CDR3: CASSFDRDYGYTF; DNA: TGTGCCAGCAGCTTTGACAGAGACTATGGCTACACCTTC; D: .; V: TRBV7-9; J: TRBJ1-2; size: .
CDR3: CATTRGGTDTQYF; DNA: TGTGCTACAACCCGGGGGGGCACAGATACGCAGTATTTT; D: TRBD2; V: TRBV12-3/TRBV12-4; J: TRBJ2-3; size: .
CDR3: CASSDRVSGARREKLFF; DNA: TGCGCCAGCAGCGACAGGGTTTCGGGGGCAAGGAGGGAAAAACTGTTTTTT; D: TRBD1; V: TRBV5-1; J: TRBJ1-4; size: .
CDR3: CASSFEVLGYTF; DNA: TGTGCCAGCAGTTTTGAGGTCCTAGGCTACACCTTC; D: .; V: TRBV12-3/TRBV12-4; J: TRBJ1-2; size: few
CDR3: CASMGQNTGELFF; DNA: TGTGCCAGCATGGGACAGAACACCGGGGAGCTGTTTTTT; D: .; V: TRBV28; J: TRBJ2-2; size: .
CDR3: CATSDPKTVQETQYF; DNA: TGTGCCACCAGTGATCCCAAGACAGTTCAAGAGACCCAGTACTTC; D: .; V: TRBV24-1; J: TRBJ2-5; size: .
CDR3: CASSEWFASGVQETQYF; DNA: TGTGCCAGCAGTGAATGGTTCGCTAGCGGGGTCCAAGAGACCCAGTACTTC; D: TRBD2; V: TRBV6-1; J: TRBJ2-5; size: .
CDR3: CASSLDLGLTSYEQYF; DNA: TGTGCCAGCAGCTTAGATTTGGGACTGACGTCCTACGAGCAGTACTTC; D: .; V: TRBV7-9; J: TRBJ2-7; size: .
CDR3: CASSLLAYPDNEQFF; DNA: TGCGCCAGCAGCTTGTTAGCCTACCCCGACAATGAGCAGTTCTTC; D: .; V: TRBV5-1; J: TRBJ2-1; size: few
CDR3: CASSDRTGEANVLTF; DNA: TGTGCCAGCAGCGATCGGACAGGGGAGGCCAACGTCCTGACTTTC; D: TRBD1; V: TRBV11-2; J: TRBJ2-6; size: .
CDR3: CASARFATNEKLFF; DNA: TGTGCCAGCGCAAGATTCGCGACTAATGAAAAACTGTTTTTT; D: .; V: TRBV2; J: TRBJ1-4; size: few
CDR3: CASSRDRSTEAFF; DNA: TGTGCCAGCAGCCGCGACAGGAGCACTGAAGCTTTCTTT; D: .; V: TRBV11-2; J: TRBJ1-1; size: .
CDR3: CASSLFLRGSYEQYF; DNA: TGTGCCAGCAGTTTATTTCTCAGGGGTTCCTACGAGCAGTACTTC; D: .; V: TRBV27; J: TRBJ2-7; size: .
CDR3: CASPLLPSSGGEPTDTQYF; DNA: TGTGCCAGCCCCCTCCTTCCCTCTAGCGGGGGGGAACCTACAGATACGCAGTATTTT; D: TRBD2; V: TRBV18; J: TRBJ2-3; size: .
CDR3: CASSDAWTGANIQYF; DNA: TGTGCCAGCAGTGATGCTTGGACAGGGGCAAACATTCAGTACTTC; D: TRBD1; V: TRBV6-1; J: TRBJ2-4; size: .
CDR3: CASSLFDRPGNTIYF; DNA: TGTGCCAGCAGTTTATTTGACAGACCTGGAAACACCATATATTTT; D: .; V: TRBV28; J: TRBJ1-3; size: .
CDR3: CASSPFEGSGELFF; DNA: TGTGCCAGCTCACCGTTCGAGGGCAGCGGGGAGCTGTTTTTT; D: .; V: TRBV18; J: TRBJ2-2; size: .
CDR3: CASKPGGGSYNEQFF; DNA: TGTGCCAGCAAACCAGGGGGCGGCTCCTACAATGAGCAGTTCTTC; D: TRBD1; V: TRBV7-9; J: TRBJ2-1; size: .
CDR3: CASSLPSRTGGNTEAFF; DNA: TGTGCCAGCAGTCTCCCTAGTCGGACAGGGGGGAACACTGAAGCTTTCTTT; D: TRBD1; V: TRBV6-2/TRBV6-3; J: TRBJ1-1; size: .
CDR3: CASSPGGVPYNEQFF; DNA: TGTGCCAGCTCACCCGGCGGGGTGCCCTACAATGAGCAGTTCTTC; D: .; V: TRBV18; J: TRBJ2-1; size: .
CDR3: CATSRDAGGSTDTQYF; DNA: TGTGCCACCAGCAGAGATGCGGGGGGTAGTACAGATACGCAGTATTTT; D: TRBD2; V: TRBV15; J: TRBJ2-3; size: .
CDR3: CASSSNGITLANVLTF; DNA: TGTGCCAGCAGCTCTAACGGGATAACTCTGGCCAACGTCCTGACTTTC; D: .; V: TRBV7-9; J: TRBJ2-6; size: .
CDR3: CASSRERGNEKLFF; DNA: TGTGCCAGCAGCCGAGAACGGGGGAATGAAAAACTGTTTTTT; D: .; V: TRBV5-4; J: TRBJ1-4; size: .
CDR3: CASSLGARSGNTIYF; DNA: TGCGCCAGCAGCCTGGGGGCCCGCTCTGGAAACACCATATATTTT; D: .; V: TRBV5-1; J: TRBJ1-3; size: .
CDR3: CASSPEGYGYTF; DNA: TGTGCCAGCTCCCCGGAGGGATATGGCTACACCTTC; D: .; V: TRBV18; J: TRBJ1-2; size: .
CDR3: CASSFFSLKGGNQPQHF; DNA: TGTGCCAGCAGTTTTTTTAGTCTCAAGGGGGGGAATCAGCCCCAGCATTTT; D: .; V: TRBV28; J: TRBJ1-5; size: .
CDR3: CASSPGVGYTF; DNA: TGTGCCAGCAGCCCAGGGGTCGGCTACACCTTC; D: .; V: TRBV6-2/TRBV6-3; J: TRBJ1-2; size: .
CDR3: CASSQTVAGASSGEQFF; DNA: TGCGCCAGCAGCCAGACAGTAGCGGGGGCCTCGTCCGGAGAGCAGTTCTTC; D: TRBD2; V: TRBV5-1; J: TRBJ2-1; size: .
CDR3: CASSLEGGRGPQHF; DNA: TGCGCCAGCAGCTTGGAAGGGGGCAGGGGGCCCCAGCATTTT; D: TRBD1; V: TRBV5-1; J: TRBJ1-5; size: .
CDR3: CASSGIHAREKLFF; DNA: TGTGCCAGCAGTGGAATTCATGCGAGGGAAAAACTGTTTTTT; D: .; V: TRBV2; J: TRBJ1-4; size: few
CDR3: CASSDSASSTDTQYF; DNA: TGTGCCAGCAGCGACAGCGCCTCTAGCACAGATACGCAGTATTTT; D: .; V: TRBV27; J: TRBJ2-3; size: .
CDR3: CASSWESLQETQYF; DNA: TGTGCCAGCTCCTGGGAGAGCCTCCAAGAGACCCAGTACTTC; D: .; V: TRBV11-2; J: TRBJ2-5; size: .
CDR3: CASQGGISTDTQYF; DNA: TGTGCCAGCCAGGGCGGAATAAGCACAGATACGCAGTATTTT; D: .; V: TRBV25-1; J: TRBJ2-3; size: .
CDR3: CAIGLSRGEAFF; DNA: TGTGCCATCGGTCTAAGTAGGGGTGAAGCTTTCTTT; D: .; V: TRBV7-9; J: TRBJ1-1; size: .
CDR3: CASSHTRMASSYNEQFF; DNA: TGTGCCAGCAGCCACACTAGGATGGCCTCCTCCTACAATGAGCAGTTCTTC; D: .; V: TRBV5-8; J: TRBJ2-1; size: .
CDR3: CASSRPSRGAFF; DNA: TGTGCCAGCAGCCGTCCCTCAAGGGGAGCTTTCTTT; D: .; V: TRBV7-9; J: TRBJ1-1; size: once
CDR3: CASSLAGTRSYEQYF; DNA: TGTGCCAGCAGCTTAGCTGGGACTAGGTCCTACGAGCAGTACTTC; D: TRBD2; V: TRBV11-2; J: TRBJ2-7; size: .
CDR3: CASSLGRDSYEQYF; DNA: TGTGCCAGCAGCCTGGGCCGGGATTCCTACGAGCAGTACTTC; D: .; V: TRBV5-5; J: TRBJ2-7; size: .
CDR3: CASRPGVGGYTF; DNA: TGTGCCAGCAGGCCCGGGGTGGGCGGCTACACCTTC; D: .; V: TRBV12-3/TRBV12-4; J: TRBJ1-2; size: once
CDR3: CASSPFTAGASDTQYF; DNA: TGTGCCAGCAGCCCCTTCACAGCGGGGGCCTCTGATACGCAGTATTTT; D: TRBD2; V: TRBV4-2; J: TRBJ2-3; size: .
CDR3: CASRQKQASSYNEQFF; DNA: TGTGCCAGCAGACAGAAACAGGCTAGCTCCTACAATGAGCAGTTCTTC; D: .; V: TRBV5-8; J: TRBJ2-1; size: .
CDR3: CASSTFRTGTEAFF; DNA: TGTGCCAGTAGTACCTTCCGAACGGGCACTGAAGCTTTCTTT; D: .; V: TRBV19; J: TRBJ1-1; size: .
CDR3: CASSQGTGTLSEKLFF; DNA: TGTGCCAGCAGCCAAGGGACAGGGACTCTAAGTGAAAAACTGTTTTTT; D: TRBD1; V: TRBV3-1/TRBV3-2; J: TRBJ1-4; size: .
CDR3: CASAGTSGAEQFF; DNA: TGTGCCAGTGCCGGGACTAGCGGGGCGGAGCAGTTCTTC; D: TRBD2; V: TRBV19; J: TRBJ2-1; size: .
CDR3: CASSNGTPLNSPLHF; DNA: TGTGCCAGCTCCAATGGGACACCCCTGAATTCACCCCTCCACTTT; D: .; V: TRBV18; J: TRBJ1-6; size: .
CDR3: CASSLGTANYGYTF; DNA: TGTGCCAGCAGCCTGGGGACAGCAAACTATGGCTACACCTTC; D: TRBD1; V: TRBV5-4; J: TRBJ1-2; size: few
CDR3: CASSPLWTGTYNEQFF; DNA: TGTGCCAGCTCACCACTTTGGACAGGAACCTACAATGAGCAGTTCTTC; D: TRBD1; V: TRBV18; J: TRBJ2-1; size: once
CDR3: CATLTSGGNNEQFF; DNA: TGCGCCACCCTGACTAGCGGGGGGAACAATGAGCAGTTCTTC; D: TRBD2; V: TRBV10-2; J: TRBJ2-1; size: few
CDR3: CASEFYSSGGTDTQYF; DNA: TGCGCCAGTGAGTTCTACTCTAGCGGGGGCACAGATACGCAGTATTTT; D: TRBD2; V: TRBV5-1; J: TRBJ2-3; size: once
CDR3: CASSLASGLDYGYTF; DNA: TGCGCCAGCAGCTTGGCATCGGGGTTGGACTATGGCTACACCTTC; D: .; V: TRBV5-1; J: TRBJ1-2; size: .